These 15 T cell receptor beta chains originate from one sample sequenced in a study of radiotherapy plus CTLA-4 blockade in lung cancer. TCRdb's copy holds only in-frame clones and misses some; the assay was immunoSEQ multiplex PCR. The data contain more than 95,000 clones, roughly 74% of them singletons. This sample comprised peripheral blood, obtained from a patient treated with radiotherapy plus ipilimumab. All receptors come from a human donor with non-small cell lung cancer who had a partial response to radiotherapy plus ipilimumab.

V is TRBV28 and J is TRBJ1-1; TRBD1 aligns across 10 bases. The CDR3 runs 13 residues. V lost 6 bases, J lost 7 bases, and 5 bases stayed unmatched. Germline V gene lookup returns CDR1 MDHEN and CDR2 SYDVKM. The CDR3, as DNA: TGTGCCAGCAGCGTGGGACAGGGGTTTGAAGCTTTCTTT. This translates into CASSVGQGFEAFF.

The chain is built from TRBV18 and TRBJ1-1, with TRBD1 identical over 12 bases. J was trimmed by 8 bases and V by 2 bases; bases with no gene match: 6. The CDR3 runs 15 residues. Germline loops: CDR1 KGHSH, CDR2 LQKENI. CDR3 residues: CASSPSGQGAGEAFF. CDR3 nucleotide sequence: TGTGCCAGCTCACCATCGGGACAGGGGGCGGGGGAAGCTTTCTTT.

Comment on this clone: This sequence may be a read error, since a much larger clone differs from it by one base. The chain uses TRBV7-6 and TRBJ1-1; TRBD1 might be the D (6 bases). V lost 4 bases and J 2 bases, leaving 8 bases between the germline ends. In germline, CDR1 is SGHVS, CDR2 FNYEAQ. This CDR3 is built from 13 residues. Here the CDR3 reads CASSSDSNTEAFF. The CDR3 DNA reads as TGTGCCAGCAGCTCGGACAGTAACACTGAAGCTTTCTTT. The full variable domain, rest sourced from reference TRBV7-6 and TRBJ1-1, is GAGVSQSPRYKVTKRGQDVALRCDPISGHVSLYWYRQALGQGPEFLTYFNYEAQQDKSGLPNDRFSAERPEGSISTLTIQRTEQRDSAMYRCASSSDSNTEAFFGQGTRLTVV.

The chain couples TRBV19 to TRBJ1-2, with a tentative D call TRBD1 (5 bases). The length of the CDR3 is 11 residues. Germline CDR1 and CDR2: LNHDA and SQIVND (reference sequence). V was shortened by 6 bases and J by 13 bases, with 15 bases between the two germline ends. Here the CDR3 DNA reads TGTGCCAGTAGCAACGGACACGCTTGCACCTTC. This gives the protein CASSNGHACTF. Variable domain in full (rest from reference TRBV19 and TRBJ1-2): DGGITQSPKYLFRKEGQNVTLSCEQNLNHDAMYWYRQDPGQGLRLIYYSQIVNDFQKGDIAEGYSVSREKKESFPLTVTSAQKNPTAFYLCASSNGHACTFGSGTRLTVV.

The rearrangement joins TRBV27 to TRBJ2-2; tentatively, D is TRBD1 (6 bases). The V and J ends lost 5 bases and 7 bases respectively, with 17 bases between them. The CDR3 covers 15 residues. Germline V lookup: CDR1 MNHEY, CDR2 SMNVEV (reference sequence). The CDR3 region has the DNA TGTGCCAGCAGTACACGCCCAGGGGCAGGCGGGGAGCTGTTTTTT. It yields the protein CASSTRPGAGGELFF.

V is TRBV27 and J is TRBJ1-1; D ambiguous. CDR1 and CDR2 from the germline V gene are MNHEY and SMNVEV (reference sequence). V lost 7 bases to trimming and J lost 1 base, with 10 bases between them. The CDR3 length is 13 residues. In DNA form, the CDR3 reads TGTGCCAGCATGCGGATACAGAACACTGAAGCTTTCTTT. Its protein is CASMRIQNTEAFF.

In nucleotides, the CDR3 is TGTGCCAGCAGCCCTTCTTCCTTCGACAGAGCCCTCTATGGCTACACCTTC. Encoded protein: CASSPSSFDRALYGYTF. The chain has TRBV7-2 and TRBJ1-2; weak D call: TRBD1 (5 bases). This CDR3 has 17 amino acids. Trimming shortened V by 5 bases and J by 4 bases, and 23 bases separated the two germline ends. The germline V gene has CDR1 SGHTA and CDR2 FQGNSA.

Only one count was recorded for this clone. The chain couples TRBV5-1 to TRBJ2-1, with no clear D. This CDR3 has 15 residues. The V gene lost 1 base and the J gene lost 0 bases, with 8 bases spanning the gap. The germline V gene encodes CDR1 SGHRS and CDR2 YFSETQ. In nucleotides, the CDR3 is TGCGCCAGCAGCTTGATGCGGAGCTCCTACAATGAGCAGTTCTTC. The encoded protein is CASSLMRSSYNEQFF.

CDR3 DNA sequence: TGTGCCAGTAGTATACGCGGGGACACTGAAGCTTTCTTT. This gives the protein CASSIRGDTEAFF. V usage is TRBV19 and J usage is TRBJ1-1; no clear D gene. This CDR3 comprises 13 residues. The V end lost 2 bases, the J end lost 3 bases, and 7 bases lay between the germline ends. From germline, CDR1 is LNHDA and CDR2 SQIVND (reference sequence).

As regards this clone: An end of the junction differs from the germline gene, which may be a read error. This chain joins TRBV7-8 and TRBJ2-1; 8 positions match TRBD2. Per the germline V gene, CDR1 is SGHVS and CDR2 is FQNEAQ. This CDR3 has 17 amino acids. DNA for the CDR3: TGTGCCAGCAGCTTAGAAGCGGCTAGCGGGTCCTACAATGAGCAGCTCTTC. Translation: CASSLEAASGSYNEQLF.

This chain links TRBV7-9 with TRBJ2-7, with D perhaps matching TRBD2 (6 bases). The length of the CDR3 is 14 residues. Germline CDR1 and CDR2: SEHNR and FQNEAQ (reference sequence). Trimming left V 2 bases short and J 1 base short, with 9 bases between. The chain's CDR3 is CASSLLAASYEQYF. The CDR3 DNA reads TGTGCCAGCAGCTTATTAGCGGCTTCCTACGAGCAGTACTTC. Drawing the rest from reference TRBV7-9 and TRBJ2-7, the complete variable domain is DTGVSQNPRHKITKRGQNVTFRCDPISEHNRLYWYRQTLGQGPEFLTYFQNEAQLEKSRLLSDRFSAERPKGSFSTLEIQRTEQGDSAMYLCASSLLAASYEQYFGPGTRLTVT.

The rearrangement uses TRBV19 and TRBJ2-2; 8 bases agree with TRBD2. The CDR3 has 16 amino acids. V lost 4 bases and J lost 5; bases outside the gene matches: 9. Germline-derived CDR1 and CDR2 are LNHDA and SQIVND (reference sequence). As DNA, the CDR3 is TGTGCCAGTAGTAATATTGTAGGCGGGGGGACCGGGGAGCTGTTTTTT. It is translated as CASSNIVGGGTGELFF. The variable domain in full, with the rest retrieved from reference TRBV19 and TRBJ2-2, is DGGITQSPKYLFRKEGQNVTLSCEQNLNHDAMYWYRQDPGQGLRLIYYSQIVNDFQKGDIAEGYSVSREKKESFPLTVTSAQKNPTAFYLCASSNIVGGGTGELFFGEGSRLTVL.

This clone was found a few times. This chain links TRBV19 with TRBJ1-3; D may be TRBD1 (6 bases). This CDR3 contains 19 residues. Germline CDR1 reads LNHDA; CDR2 reads SQIVND (reference sequence). Trimming cost V 1 base and J 0 bases, with 19 bases left between them. The CDR3 coding sequence is TGTGCCAGTAGTATAGGTCGCGGGTTGGACAGAAACTCTGGAAACACCATATATTTT. Amino acids: CASSIGRGLDRNSGNTIYF. Combining the CDR3 with reference TRBV19 and TRBJ1-3 gives the whole variable domain DGGITQSPKYLFRKEGQNVTLSCEQNLNHDAMYWYRQDPGQGLRLIYYSQIVNDFQKGDIAEGYSVSREKKESFPLTVTSAQKNPTAFYLCASSIGRGLDRNSGNTIYFGEGSWLTVV.

Concerning this clone: Sequence at one end of the junction differs from germline and may be a read error. The genes are TRBV2 and TRBJ2-1, with D uncertain. This CDR3 spans 12 amino acids. Germline V gene sequence: CDR1 SNHLY, CDR2 FYNNEI. CDR3 protein: CASSEGTHGRIF. CDR3 nucleotides: TGTGCCAGCAGTGAAGGAACCCACGGCAGGATCTTC.

This chain connects TRBV5-1 to TRBJ2-3; D unresolved. Germline V gene sequence: CDR1 SGHRS, CDR2 YFSETQ. The CDR3 has 12 residues. V dropped 2 bases and J dropped 5 bases, with 6 bases sitting between them. Here the CDR3 reads CASSFALDTQYF. The DNA for the CDR3 is TGCGCCAGCAGCTTCGCGCTAGATACGCAGTATTTT. Complete variable domain (other parts from reference TRBV5-1 and TRBJ2-3): KAGVTQTPRYLIKTRGQQVTLSCSPISGHRSVSWYQQTPGQGLQFLFEYFSETQRNKGNFPGRFSGRQFSNSRSEMNVSTLELGDSALYLCASSFALDTQYFGPGTRLTVL.